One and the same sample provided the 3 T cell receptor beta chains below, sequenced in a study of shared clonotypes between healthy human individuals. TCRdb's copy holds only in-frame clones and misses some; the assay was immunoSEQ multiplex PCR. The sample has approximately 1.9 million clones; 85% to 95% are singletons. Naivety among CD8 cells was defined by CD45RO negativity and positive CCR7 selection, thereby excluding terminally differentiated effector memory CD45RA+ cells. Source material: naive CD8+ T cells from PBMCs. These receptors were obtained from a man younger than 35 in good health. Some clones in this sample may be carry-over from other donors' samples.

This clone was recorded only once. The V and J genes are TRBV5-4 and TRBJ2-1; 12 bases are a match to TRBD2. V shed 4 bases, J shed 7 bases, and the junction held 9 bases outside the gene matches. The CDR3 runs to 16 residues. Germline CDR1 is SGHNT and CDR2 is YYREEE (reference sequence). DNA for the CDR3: TGTGCCAGCAGCGCGTCTAGCGGGAGGGCGTGGAATGAGCAGTTCTTC. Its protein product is CASSASSGRAWNEQFF.

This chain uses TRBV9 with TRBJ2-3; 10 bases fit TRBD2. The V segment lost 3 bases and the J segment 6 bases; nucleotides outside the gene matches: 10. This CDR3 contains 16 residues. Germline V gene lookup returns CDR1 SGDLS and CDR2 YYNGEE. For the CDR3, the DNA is TGTGCCAGCAGCGCGCCCCCTAGCGGGAGTATGGATACGCAGTATTTT. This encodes CASSAPPSGSMDTQYF.

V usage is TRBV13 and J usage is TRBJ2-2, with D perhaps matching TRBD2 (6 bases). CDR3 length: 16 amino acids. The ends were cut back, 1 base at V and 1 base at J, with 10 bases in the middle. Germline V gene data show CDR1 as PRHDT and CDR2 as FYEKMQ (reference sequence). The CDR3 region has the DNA TGTGCCAGCAGCTTAGATTGGCGGGAGAACACCGGGGAGCTGTTTTTT. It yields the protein CASSLDWRENTGELFF.